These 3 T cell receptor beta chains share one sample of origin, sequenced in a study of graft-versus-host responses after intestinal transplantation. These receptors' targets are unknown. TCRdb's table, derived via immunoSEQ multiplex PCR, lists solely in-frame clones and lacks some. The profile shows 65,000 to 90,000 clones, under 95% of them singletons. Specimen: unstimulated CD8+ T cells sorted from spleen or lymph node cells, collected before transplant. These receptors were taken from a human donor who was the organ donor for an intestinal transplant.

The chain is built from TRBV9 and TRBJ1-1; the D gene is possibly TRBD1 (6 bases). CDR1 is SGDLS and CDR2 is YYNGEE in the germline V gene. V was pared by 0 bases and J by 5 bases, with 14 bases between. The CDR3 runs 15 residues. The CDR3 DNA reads TGTGCCAGCAGCGTAGAACCTCAGGGGAGTACTGAAGCTTTCTTT. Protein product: CASSVEPQGSTEAFF.

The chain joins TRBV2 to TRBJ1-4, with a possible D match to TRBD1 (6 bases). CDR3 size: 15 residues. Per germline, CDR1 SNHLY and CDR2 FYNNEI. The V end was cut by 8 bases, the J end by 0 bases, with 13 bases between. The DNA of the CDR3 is TGTGCCAGCGGAACAGGGTTTGCAACTAATGAAAAACTGTTTTTT. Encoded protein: CASGTGFATNEKLFF.

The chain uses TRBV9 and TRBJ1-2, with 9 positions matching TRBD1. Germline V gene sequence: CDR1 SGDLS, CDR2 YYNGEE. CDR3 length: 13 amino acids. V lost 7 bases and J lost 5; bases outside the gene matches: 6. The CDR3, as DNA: TGTGCCAGCTCCAGGGGACAGGGATATGGCTACACCTTC. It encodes CASSRGQGYGYTF.